Shown below are 24 T cell receptor beta chains from a single sample sequenced in a study of memory CD4+ T cells and cytomegalovirus serostatus. The sort gate was single viable CD3+CD4+CD8-CD45RO+ cells for memory CD4+ T cells. Method: immunoSEQ multiplex PCR; TCRdb's copy keeps in-frame clones and lacks some. Here the sample spans 35,000 to 55,000 clones, less than 85% being singletons. The material sequenced was memory CD4+ T cells from blood. Every receptor here comes from an adult in good health and CMV-seronegative.

This clone showed up just a few times. The chain is built from TRBV5-5 and TRBJ1-2; D uncertain. The CDR3 totals 14 residues. V gave up 1 base and J gave up 1 base, with 8 bases separating them. Germline values: CDR1 SGHKS, CDR2 YYEKEE (reference sequence). The DNA of the CDR3 is TGTGCCAGCAGCTTGCGAGCCTATAACTATGGCTACACCTTC. This gives the protein CASSLRAYNYGYTF.

The chain joins TRBV10-3 to TRBJ2-6, with D uncertain. The CDR3 runs 13 residues. V was pared by 5 bases and J by 0 bases, with 2 bases between. Looked up from germline, CDR1 is ENHRY and CDR2 is SYGVKD. CDR3 in DNA: TGTGCCATCAGTCCCTCTGGGGCCAACGTCCTGACTTTC. Translated: CAISPSGANVLTF.

V gene TRBV2 combines with J gene TRBJ2-5; D is perhaps TRBD1 (7 bases). V was clipped by 5 bases and J by 4 bases, with 11 bases between them. The CDR3 totals 13 residues. CDR1 and CDR2 from the germline V gene are SNHLY and FYNNEI. The DNA of the CDR3 is TGTGCCAGCAGTTCCCAGGGGGGAGAGACCCAGTACTTC. Residues: CASSSQGGETQYF.

This clone was picked up a small number of times. This chain links TRBV10-3 with TRBJ2-5, with D hard to call. Between the trimmed V and J ends, which lost 0 bases and 5 bases, there was a span of 4 bases. CDR3 length equals 12 residues. Germline CDR1 ENHRY, CDR2 SYGVKD. Written as DNA, the CDR3 is TGTGCCATCAGTGAGTCGTGGGAGACCCAGTACTTC. Its translation is CAISESWETQYF.

The V call is TRBV7-2, the J call TRBJ1-1, with D possibly matching TRBD1 (5 bases). This CDR3 region has 14 residues. Looked up from germline, CDR1 is SGHTA and CDR2 is FQGNSA. Trimming shortened V by 4 bases and J by 0 bases, and 9 bases separated the two germline ends. DNA of the CDR3: TGTGCCAGCAGCTCGGGACGGTTGAACACTGAAGCTTTCTTT. This encodes CASSSGRLNTEAFF.

The chain recombines TRBV19 with TRBJ1-5; D perhaps matches TRBD1 (5 bases). The CDR3 has 15 amino acids. V was cut by 9 bases and J by 2 bases, with 17 bases left in between. Germline V gene sequence: CDR1 LNHDA, CDR2 SQIVND (reference sequence). CDR3 bases: TGTGCCAGCACAACCAACGCGGGGGGCAATCAGCCCCAGCATTTT. Protein product: CASTTNAGGNQPQHF. Combining the CDR3 with reference TRBV19 and TRBJ1-5 gives the whole variable domain DGGITQSPKYLFRKEGQNVTLSCEQNLNHDAMYWYRQDPGQGLRLIYYSQIVNDFQKGDIAEGYSVSREKKESFPLTVTSAQKNPTAFYLCASTTNAGGNQPQHFGDGTRLSIL.

The chain joins TRBV28 to TRBJ1-4; D possibly corresponds to TRBD1 (5 bases). Between the trimmed V and J ends, which lost 5 bases and 8 bases, there was a span of 12 bases. The CDR3 length is 13 residues. Germline V gene data show CDR1 as MDHEN and CDR2 as SYDVKM. The CDR3 sequence: CASSPQVYEKLFF. DNA for the CDR3: TGTGCCAGCAGTCCACAGGTTTACGAAAAACTGTTTTTT.

The chain recombines TRBV9 with TRBJ1-1; D perhaps matches TRBD1 (6 bases). The CDR3 is 15 residues long. Germline-derived CDR1 and CDR2 are SGDLS and YYNGEE. The V gene lost 0 bases and the J gene lost 5 bases, with 14 bases spanning the gap. The CDR3 spells CASSVEWDIGTEAFF. In DNA form, the CDR3 reads TGTGCCAGCAGCGTAGAGTGGGACATTGGGACTGAAGCTTTCTTT.

The rearrangement joins TRBV10-3 to TRBJ2-3, with D maybe TRBD1 (6 bases). Germline V gene sequence: CDR1 ENHRY, CDR2 SYGVKD. CDR3 length: 14 amino acids. Trimming pared 6 bases from V and 3 bases from J, leaving 13 bases between. This CDR3 reads CAISVNRETDTQYF. CDR3 sequence (DNA): TGTGCCATCAGCGTTAACAGGGAAACAGATACGCAGTATTTT.

V and J are TRBV19 and TRBJ2-7, with a weak D call TRBD1 (7 bases). This CDR3 is built from 13 residues. The V and J ends lost 8 bases and 4 bases respectively, with 15 bases between them. Germline V gene data show CDR1 as LNHDA and CDR2 as SQIVND (reference sequence). The CDR3 spells CASSGVRGYEQYF. The DNA of the CDR3 is TGTGCCAGTTCGGGGGTCAGGGGGTACGAGCAGTACTTC.

This clone showed up just a few times. The chain has TRBV2 and TRBJ1-1, with unresolved D. Germline assignment: CDR1 SNHLY and CDR2 FYNNEI. V shed 4 bases and J shed 11 bases, with 8 bases lying between them. The CDR3 is 10 amino acids. CDR3 in amino acids: CASSAGYAFF. In DNA, the CDR3 is TGTGCCAGCAGTGCCGGGTACGCTTTCTTT.

The chain couples TRBV7-2 to TRBJ1-1, with 11 nucleotides matching TRBD1. J gave up 7 bases and V 6 bases, and 10 bases lay outside the gene matches. CDR3 size: 15 residues. Germline values: CDR1 SGHTA, CDR2 FQGNSA. Written as DNA, the CDR3 is TGTGCCAGCAGGTGGACAGGGGGCGAAGGAGATGAAGCTTTCTTT. Amino acids: CASRWTGGEGDEAFF. Complete variable domain (other parts from reference TRBV7-2 and TRBJ1-1): GAGVSQSPSNKVTEKGKDVELRCDPISGHTALYWYRQSLGQGLEFLIYFQGNSAPDKSGLPSDRFSAERTGGSVSTLTIQRTQQEDSAVYLCASRWTGGEGDEAFFGQGTRLTVV.

This chain uses TRBV6-1 with TRBJ2-3, with 7 bases matching TRBD2. V shed 0 bases and J 1 base; nucleotides not matched to a gene: 4. This CDR3 spans 16 amino acids. Germline V gives CDR1 MNHNS, CDR2 SASEGT. CDR3 in amino acids: CASSEAPGLRTDTQYF. The CDR3 nucleotides are TGTGCCAGCAGTGAAGCCCCGGGACTACGCACAGATACGCAGTATTTT.

V is TRBV6-1 and J is TRBJ2-5; D is unclear. The germline V gene encodes CDR1 MNHNS and CDR2 SASEGT. V was trimmed by 6 bases and J by 3 bases, leaving 11 bases between them. CDR3 length equals 13 residues. Here the CDR3 reads CASSFWVEETQYF. The CDR3, as DNA: TGTGCCAGCAGCTTCTGGGTTGAAGAGACCCAGTACTTC.

The chain carries TRBV7-8 and TRBJ2-1; D is uncertain. V shed 8 bases and J shed 3 bases, with 11 bases lying between them. CDR1 is SGHVS, CDR2 FQNEAQ, per germline. This CDR3 is 13 amino acids long. The CDR3 is CASAPQLYNEQFF. DNA for the CDR3: TGTGCCAGCGCCCCACAGCTCTACAATGAGCAGTTCTTC.

This rearrangement joins TRBV28 to TRBJ2-1, with 9 bases matching TRBD1. CDR3 length: 14 amino acids. The V segment lost 8 bases and the J segment 7 bases; nucleotides outside the gene matches: 9. Germline V lookup: CDR1 MDHEN, CDR2 SYDVKM. The CDR3 spells CASRTTGGGNEQFF. The CDR3 nucleotides read TGTGCCAGCCGTACGACAGGGGGAGGGAATGAGCAGTTCTTC.

The V call is TRBV6-1, the J call TRBJ1-3; 7 nucleotides line up with TRBD1. Germline trimming cut 6 bases from V and 2 bases from J; bases unmatched to any gene: 1. The germline CDR1 and CDR2 sequences are MNHNS and SASEGT. The CDR3 totals 13 residues. In DNA, the CDR3 is TGTGCCAGCAGGACAGGGCCTGGAAACACCATATATTTT. Protein sequence: CASRTGPGNTIYF.

The chain carries TRBV7-2 and TRBJ1-6; the match to TRBD1 covers 9 bases. Germline CDR1 is SGHTA and CDR2 is FQGNSA. This CDR3 comprises 14 residues. V trimming: 2 bases; J trimming: 8 bases; junction bases outside the gene matches: 1. DNA for the CDR3: TGTGCCAGCAGCTTAACAGGGGGCGATTCACCCCTCCACTTT. It encodes CASSLTGGDSPLHF.

This chain links TRBV10-3 with TRBJ2-7; D might be TRBD2 (6 bases). The CDR3 has 14 residues. Trimming stripped 4 bases from V and 3 bases from J, with 13 bases between. Germline assignment: CDR1 ENHRY and CDR2 SYGVKD. The CDR3 DNA reads as TGTGCCATCAGTGGGGGGACTCCCCACTACGAGCAGTACTTC. It codes for CAISGGTPHYEQYF.

The CDR3, as DNA: TGTGCCAGCACCGGGACAGGAAAGGTATCGAGCCAGTTCTTC. It translates to CASTGTGKVSSQFF. V and J are TRBV6-5 and TRBJ2-1; 8 bases fit TRBD1. The V gene end was trimmed by 7 bases and the J gene end by 13 bases; junction bases not matched to a gene: 15. Germline assignment: CDR1 MNHEY and CDR2 SVGAGI. The CDR3 loop spans 14 amino acids.

This clone occurred a few times. This chain joins TRBV15 and TRBJ2-7; a weak D match, TRBD1 (6 bases). CDR1 is LNHNV, CDR2 YYDKDF, per germline (reference sequence). The CDR3 spans 15 residues. Trimming removed 4 bases from V and 5 bases from J, with 18 bases in between. The chain's CDR3 is CATSTRDKGNHEQYF. As DNA, the CDR3 is TGTGCCACCAGCACACGGGACAAGGGGAACCACGAGCAGTACTTC.

In its sample, this clone was seen a few times. The V call is TRBV5-6, the J call TRBJ1-1; unclear D gene. The V end was cut by 1 base, the J end by 3 bases, with 4 bases between. CDR3 length: 12 amino acids. The germline gives CDR1 SGHDT, CDR2 YYEEEE. CDR3 protein: CASSLTDTEAFF. The CDR3 nucleotides are TGTGCCAGCAGCTTGACGGACACTGAAGCTTTCTTT.

The chain carries TRBV6-5 and TRBJ1-2; D gene uncertain. Germline CDR1 is MNHEY and CDR2 is SVGAGI. CDR3 length: 16 residues. Between the trimmed V and J ends, which lost 3 bases and 0 bases, there was a span of 14 bases. CDR3 protein: CASSYSGFPTNYGYTF. CDR3 coding DNA: TGTGCCAGCAGTTATTCGGGGTTCCCGACTAACTATGGCTACACCTTC.

This clone was observed a handful of times. J is TRBJ2-5 and V is TRBV30; the match to TRBD2 covers 8 bases. Germline V CDR1 and CDR2: GTSNPN, SVGIG (reference sequence). V lost 2 bases, J lost 5 bases, and 10 bases stayed unmatched. CDR3 length equals 15 residues. CDR3 region: CAWSLLSGIRETQYF. The CDR3 DNA sequence: TGTGCCTGGAGTTTACTTAGCGGGATTAGGGAGACCCAGTACTTC.